The 14 T cell receptor beta chains below come from one sample, sequenced in a study of T-cell memory formation after mild COVID-19. MiXCR, run by TCRdb on the 5' RACE reads, gives a single entry per CDR3 protein. The sample shows fewer than 300,000 distinct CDR3 sequences, over 15% of them seen only once. Sequencing was carried out using PBMCs or a T cell subset sorted from them (not recorded which). The receptors stem from a young man who had mild COVID-19 (a few samples of this study predate the infection). Cell type and time point are not known.

The sample holds many counts of this clonotype. This chain connects TRBV4-1 to TRBJ2-7; possible D gene TRBD1, 6 bases. Trimming shortened V by 4 bases and J by 5 bases, and 15 bases separated the two germline ends. The CDR3 consists of 14 residues. Germline V lookup: CDR1 MGHRA, CDR2 YSYEKL. CDR3 protein: CASSRQRGDNEQYF. The CDR3 bases are TGCGCCAGCAGCCGTCAAAGAGGGGACAACGAGCAGTACTTC.

The chain couples TRBV12-3 or TRBV12-4 to TRBJ1-5; 8 nucleotides align to TRBD1. The CDR3 has 15 residues. With V trimmed by 2 bases and J by 9 bases, 9 bases remained unmatched. This CDR3 reads CASSLTLTGDPPQHF. CDR3 nucleotide sequence: TGTGCCAGCAGTTTAACCCTGACAGGGGATCCGCCCCAGCATTTT.

Many counts were recorded for this clonotype. This rearrangement joins TRBV4-3 to TRBJ2-7; D remains unclear. This CDR3 region has 14 residues. Germline-derived CDR1 and CDR2 are LGHNA and YSLEER. V lost 3 bases to trimming and J lost 6 bases, with 15 bases between them. CDR3: CASSHQRAFFEQYF. In nucleotides, the CDR3 is TGCGCCAGCAGCCACCAAAGGGCGTTCTTCGAGCAGTACTTC.

The chain has TRBV11-2 and TRBJ2-1, with 14 positions matching TRBD2. CDR1 and CDR2 from the germline V gene are SGHAT and FQNNGV. The CDR3 length is 14 residues. Germline trimming cut 5 bases from V and 9 bases from J; bases unmatched to any gene: 3. DNA for the CDR3: TGTGCCAGCAGCAGACTAGCGGGGGGGCCTGAGCAGTTCTTC. Amino acid sequence: CASSRLAGGPEQFF.

This chain connects TRBV6-5 to TRBJ2-7; D tentatively fits TRBD1 or TRBD2 (6 bases each). CDR3 length: 15 residues. The germline CDR1 and CDR2 sequences are MNHEY and SVGAGI. With 4 bases removed from V and 2 bases from J, the gap between germline ends came to 15 bases. The CDR3 sequence is CASSLRGGPPYEQYF. CDR3 DNA: TGTGCCAGCAGTTTGAGAGGGGGGCCGCCCTACGAGCAGTACTTC.

In this sample, this clonotype turned up a few times. This chain uses TRBV3-1 with TRBJ2-1; the match to TRBD1 covers 9 bases. V trimming: 5 bases; J trimming: 5 bases; junction bases outside the gene matches: 7. The CDR3 length is 15 residues. The V gene's germline CDR1 is LGHDT and CDR2 YNNKEL (reference sequence). In DNA, the CDR3 is TGTGCCAGCAGCTATCCGGGACAGGGTGACAATGAGCAGTTCTTC. Translated: CASSYPGQGDNEQFF.

The sample holds many counts of this clonotype. The rearrangement joins TRBV7-2 to TRBJ1-1; D unclear. Trimming cost V 0 bases and J 4 bases, with 6 bases left between them. CDR1 SGHTA and CDR2 FQGNSA come from the germline V gene. This CDR3 comprises 13 residues. The CDR3 reads CASSLAPSTEAFF. The CDR3 DNA sequence: TGTGCCAGCAGCTTAGCCCCGAGCACTGAAGCTTTCTTT.

In this sample, this clonotype turned up a few times. The V gene is TRBV24-1, the J gene TRBJ2-1; TRBD2 matches 10 bases. V was pared by 5 bases and J by 4 bases, with 7 bases of the junction left unmatched. The germline CDR1 and CDR2 sequences are KGHDR and SFDVKD. The CDR3 has 16 residues. The CDR3 loop reads CATSGFSGGPYNEQFF. The CDR3 DNA follows: TGTGCCACCAGTGGATTTAGCGGGGGGCCATACAATGAGCAGTTCTTC.

The sample holds a few counts of this clonotype. This rearrangement joins TRBV20-1 to TRBJ1-5; D perhaps matches TRBD1 (5 bases). V was trimmed by 7 bases and J by 5 bases, leaving 15 bases between them. The germline CDR1 and CDR2 sequences are DFQATT and SNEGSKA (reference sequence). The CDR3 spans 13 residues. The CDR3 loop reads CSVSRVSDQPQHF. The CDR3 coding sequence is TGCAGTGTTTCCAGGGTTTCGGATCAGCCCCAGCATTTT.

This clonotype has more than one count but fewer than ten. V and J are TRBV18 and TRBJ1-5; D gene uncertain. Trimming took 6 bases from V and 0 from J, leaving 15 bases between them. Per germline, CDR1 KGHSH and CDR2 LQKENI. CDR3 length equals 16 residues. The CDR3 loop is CASSPGVVSSNQPQHF. For the CDR3, the DNA is TGTGCCAGCTCCCCCGGCGTGGTGAGTAGCAATCAGCCCCAGCATTTT.

This clonotype has just a few counts. This rearrangement joins TRBV20-1 to TRBJ2-1, with TRBD2 identical over 7 bases. CDR1 is DFQATT and CDR2 is SNEGSKA in the germline V gene (reference sequence). The CDR3 totals 14 residues. The trim removed 6 bases at V and 9 bases at J, leaving 14 bases unmatched. The chain's CDR3 is CSAATAAGVGEQFF. CDR3 nucleotides: TGCAGTGCCGCCACGGCGGCGGGGGTTGGTGAGCAGTTCTTC.

This chain uses TRBV5-1 with TRBJ2-2; a weak D match, TRBD1 (6 bases). Germline V gives CDR1 SGHRS, CDR2 YFSETQ. The V end lost 4 bases, the J end lost 2 bases, and 18 bases lay between the germline ends. The CDR3 spans 17 residues. This chain's CDR3 is CASSPNPTGINTGELFF. Here the CDR3 DNA reads TGCGCCAGCAGCCCGAACCCTACAGGGATCAACACCGGGGAGCTGTTTTTT. Full variable domain (missing parts from reference TRBV5-1 and TRBJ2-2): KAGVTQTPRYLIKTRGQQVTLSCSPISGHRSVSWYQQTPGQGLQFLFEYFSETQRNKGNFPGRFSGRQFSNSRSEMNVSTLELGDSALYLCASSPNPTGINTGELFFGEGSRLTVL.

This clonotype was detected only a few times. The genes are TRBV20-1 and TRBJ1-1; D is perhaps TRBD1 (5 bases). Germline CDR1 and CDR2: DFQATT and SNEGSKA (reference sequence). This CDR3 has 16 residues. Between the trimmed V and J ends, which lost 2 bases and 1 base, there was a span of 17 bases. The DNA for the CDR3 is TGCAGTGCTAGAAACCCCCATGGTGGGACGAACACTGAAGCTTTCTTT. Protein sequence: CSARNPHGGTNTEAFF.

This chain joins TRBV2 and TRBJ2-1; 9 bases align to TRBD1. Losses at the gene ends were 8 bases for V and 5 bases for J; bases not matched to a gene: 10. The germline gives CDR1 SNHLY, CDR2 FYNNEI. The CDR3 runs 15 residues. The CDR3 region has the DNA TGTGCCAGCCCTCACCGGGACAGGGAAAACAATGAGCAGTTCTTC. Amino acid sequence: CASPHRDRENNEQFF.